The 5 T cell receptor beta chains below all came from one sample that was sequenced in a study of beta chain features in type 1 diabetes. Sequencing targeted expressed TCRB transcripts, as all isolated RNA had been reverse transcribed. Assay used: immunoSEQ multiplex PCR; TCRdb lists only in-frame clones, some missing. This table holds 250,000 or so clones, roughly 70% found once. The specimen sequenced was naive CD4+ T cells from blood. The receptors here all came from a man aged 30 to 39 in good health.

The CDR3 here is CASSGIGTSGRGSYNEQFF. The CDR3 DNA is TGTGCCAGCAGTGGGATCGGGACTAGCGGGAGGGGAAGCTACAATGAGCAGTTCTTC. The chain couples TRBV28 to TRBJ2-1; the match to TRBD2 covers 16 bases. Trimming removed 5 bases from V and 3 bases from J; junction bases left unmatched: 10. The CDR3 contains 19 residues. CDR1 MDHEN and CDR2 SYDVKM come from the germline V gene. Using reference TRBV28 and TRBJ2-1 for the parts outside the CDR3, the full variable domain is DVKVTQSSRYLVKRTGEKVFLECVQDMDHENMFWYRQDPGLGLRLIYFSYDVKMKEKGDIPEGYSVSREKKERFSLILESASTNQTSMYLCASSGIGTSGRGSYNEQFFGPGTRLTVL.

The V call is TRBV29-1, the J call TRBJ2-3, with D perhaps TRBD2 (6 bases). CDR1 and CDR2 from the germline V gene are SQVTM and ANQGSEA. The CDR3 length is 15 residues. The V and J ends lost 7 bases and 6 bases respectively, with 23 bases between them. CDR3 DNA sequence: TGCAGCGCCCTGGACGGGACTCCGGGGCCGGATACGCAGTATTTT. Translation gives CSALDGTPGPDTQYF.

The chain carries TRBV5-1 and TRBJ2-1; 7 nucleotides align to TRBD2. Germline values: CDR1 SGHRS, CDR2 YFSETQ. The V segment lost 0 bases and the J segment 9 bases; nucleotides outside the gene matches: 3. This CDR3 is built from 13 residues. This chain's CDR3 is CASSLDLAAEQFF. The CDR3 DNA sequence: TGCGCCAGCAGCTTGGATCTAGCGGCTGAGCAGTTCTTC.

J is TRBJ2-1 and V is TRBV5-1; D may be TRBD2 (6 bases). V was cut by 1 base and J by 7 bases, with 15 bases left in between. Germline V gives CDR1 SGHRS, CDR2 YFSETQ. The length of the CDR3 is 15 residues. CDR3 sequence reads: CASSLTGTLGNEQFF. DNA for the CDR3: TGCGCCAGCAGCTTGACCGGGACTCTCGGGAATGAGCAGTTCTTC.

The genes are TRBV30 and TRBJ1-1; 7 nucleotides match TRBD1. CDR3 length equals 12 residues. V shed 7 bases and J 5 bases; nucleotides not matched to a gene: 7. In germline, CDR1 is GTSNPN, CDR2 SVGIG (reference sequence). The CDR3 sequence is CASDRVRTEAFF. Written as DNA, the CDR3 is TGTGCCTCAGACAGGGTTCGGACTGAAGCTTTCTTT.